A selection of T cell receptor beta chains follows, all from one sample in a study of blood T cell repertoires in COVID-19. Profiled with immunoSEQ multiplex PCR; TCRdb holds only in-frame clones, not every one. Of 150,000 to 200,000 clones detected, roughly 89% appear once; the ten largest clones hold 5% to 6%. Input material: peripheral blood. The origin of the receptors is a human donor in a cohort sampled during active COVID-19. Each CDR3 is given with its conserved first and last residue. A D gene is named only where the DNA matches it firmly. A row's size may be missing; if present it is once, few, many or a size class.

v_call	d_call	j_call	clone_size	cdr3_aa	cdr3_nt
TRBV7-2	.	TRBJ2-7	.	CASSLAEGSSYEQYF	TGTGCCAGCAGCTTAGCGGAGGGTAGCTCCTACGAGCAGTACTTC
TRBV19	.	TRBJ2-3	.	CASKEVSTDTQYF	TGTGCCAGTAAGGAGGTTTCCACAGATACGCAGTATTTT
TRBV11-2	.	TRBJ1-2	once	CASSTRGDGYTF	TGTGCCAGCAGCACCAGGGGAGATGGCTACACCTTC
TRBV27	TRBD2	TRBJ2-3	.	CASSSLAGTISVDTQYF	TGTGCCAGCAGTTCCCTAGCGGGGACAATATCGGTAGATACGCAGTATTTT
TRBV10-1	.	TRBJ1-4	.	CASSESSREESEKLFF	TGCGCCAGCAGTGAGTCGAGCCGGGAGGAAAGTGAAAAACTGTTTTTT
TRBV6-6	.	TRBJ2-3	.	CASSFTSKDTQYF	TGTGCCAGCAGCTTCACGAGTAAAGATACGCAGTATTTT
TRBV4-1	.	TRBJ1-6	few	CASSQAGGRISPLHF	TGCGCCAGCAGCCAAGCTGGGGGCAGGATTTCACCCCTCCACTTT
TRBV19	.	TRBJ2-1	.	CASSIGLRRSSYNEQFF	TGTGCCAGTAGTATAGGACTACGCCGGAGCTCCTACAATGAGCAGTTCTTC
TRBV18	TRBD2	TRBJ2-7	.	CASSPRGAGEVAEQYF	TGTGCCAGCTCACCACGAGGAGCGGGAGAAGTTGCCGAGCAGTACTTC
TRBV19	.	TRBJ2-2	.	CASSMWSRRHTGELFF	TGTGCCAGTAGTATGTGGTCGAGGAGACACACCGGGGAGCTGTTTTTT
TRBV27	TRBD1	TRBJ1-1	.	CASSLQGVGTEAFF	TGTGCCAGCAGTTTACAGGGGGTGGGCACTGAAGCTTTCTTT
TRBV28	TRBD1	TRBJ1-5	.	CASSSTGGGNQPQHF	TGTGCCAGCAGTTCTACAGGGGGTGGCAATCAGCCCCAGCATTTT
TRBV4-1	TRBD1	TRBJ1-4	.	CASSQGGRDSEKLFF	TGCGCCAGCAGCCAAGGTGGAAGGGACAGTGAAAAACTGTTTTTT
TRBV25-1	.	TRBJ2-6	once	CASSEFKAGPSGANVLTF	TGTGCCAGCAGTGAATTTAAAGCGGGCCCCTCTGGGGCCAACGTCCTGACTTTC
TRBV28	.	TRBJ1-4	once	CASRRDPATNEKLFF	TGTGCCAGCAGGCGGGACCCTGCAACTAATGAAAAACTGTTTTTT
TRBV27	TRBD1	TRBJ2-7	.	CASSLGQGPYEQYF	TGTGCCAGCAGTTTGGGACAGGGACCCTACGAGCAGTACTTC
TRBV30	TRBD1	TRBJ1-4	.	CAWGGQGIRINEKLFF	TGTGCCTGGGGAGGACAGGGGATCAGGATTAATGAAAAACTGTTTTTT
TRBV9	.	TRBJ2-6	.	CASSPRSGLLLAGANVLTF	TGTGCCAGCAGCCCCCGCTCGGGACTCCTCTTGGCTGGGGCCAACGTCCTGACTTTC
TRBV6-2/TRBV6-3	TRBD2	TRBJ2-5	.	CASSQFATSGRRETQYF	TGTGCCAGCAGCCAATTCGCGACTAGCGGGAGGAGGGAGACCCAGTACTTC
TRBV7-9	.	TRBJ2-2	few	CASSLSAGELFF	TGTGCCAGCAGCTTATCGGCCGGGGAGCTGTTTTTT
TRBV6-5	TRBD1	TRBJ1-3	.	CASTTDRASGNTIYF	TGTGCCAGCACTACCGACAGGGCCTCAGGAAACACCATATATTTT
TRBV19	.	TRBJ1-2	once	CASKVGGPGGYTF	TGTGCCAGTAAGGTCGGGGGACCGGGAGGCTACACCTTC
TRBV7-9	TRBD2	TRBJ2-7	.	CASSRTGLGTEQYF	TGTGCCAGCAGCAGGACGGGACTAGGGACCGAGCAGTACTTC
TRBV6-5	TRBD1	TRBJ2-7	once	CASSLRDRGNEQYF	TGTGCCAGCAGTCTACGGGACAGGGGAAACGAGCAGTACTTC
TRBV28	TRBD1	TRBJ1-2	.	CASSSVGGLGNYGYTF	TGTGCCAGCAGTTCAGTAGGGGGCTTGGGGAACTATGGCTACACCTTC